Listed here is a single T cell receptor (beta chain). This clone was counted once. Its antigen target is currently unknown. No base-level quality is on record; no much larger clone is a single base apart. In the prospective study, participants were roughly 18 to 100 years old, resided in approximately 25 geographic areas of the United States, and were enrolled through a virtual design. In the prospective study, participants were assigned to cohorts based on the clinical history participants reported in a screening survey and a study questionnaire. In the prospective study, whole blood, serum and a nasopharyngeal or oropharyngeal swab were collected from each participant by mobile phlebotomists. Participants in the prospective study had the option to provide additional blood draws and questionnaires over a roughly two-month period. Blood samples from the prospective study were shipped frozen or at room temperature prior to DNA extraction.

This sample was included in a study of blood T cell repertoires in COVID-19 (dated by TCRdb to 2020 to 2021). Regarding the complete study: Samples covering the acute and convalescent phases of COVID-19 were provided by collaborators in the United States, Italy and Spain. The prospective study material was composed of cDNA or gDNA derived from T cells, B-cell-depleted T cells, or PBMCs. Subjects who had been exposed to COVID-19, were actively infected with it, or had recovered from it provided the deeply sampled blood TCRbeta repertoires that made up the dataset. A freely available public database, intended as a resource for researchers studying the immune response to SARS-CoV-2, is where the repertoires were released. Samples came from the ongoing ImmuneRACE study (first 160 participants) plus 1,254 subjects from 6 global collaborators. A de-identified subject ID, COVID-19 status, age in years and sex were almost always included in the sample metadata. Where available, HLA class I and class II types were obtained from metadata supplied by the sample provider rather than from assay-based typing.

The immunoSEQ Assay, a bias-controlled multiplex PCR, was used to amplify TCRbeta CDR3 regions from genomic DNA. The published analysis was carried out like this. Nucleated cell counts per sample were estimated from amplification of reference gene primers within the assay. To quantify the absolute abundance of each unique TCRbeta CDR3 rearrangement, sequence reads were collapsed and filtered. For each sample, productive Simpson clonality was calculated as the square root of Simpson's diversity index across productive rearrangements. In its TCRdb copy, this immuneACCESS table keeps in-frame sequences only and misses some clones. Where compared with another copy, unresolved V genes explain less than half of these, and the others have no known cause. V, J and clone size derive from that table, while D and trimming were established from the DNA sequence. The sample profile shows 150,000 to 200,000 clones; 87% of them were found once. The top ten hold roughly 1.2% of the sample.

Points the paper makes about the study in general: The quantity of clinical and demographic metadata differed by source and by participant and was supplied without curation.

From cysteine to phenylalanine, the CDR3 is 15 amino acids long. CDR3 DNA is the only sequence kept; it has 45 bases, read in frame from the first base. CDR1 and CDR2 are drawn from the germline V gene: MNHEY, SVGAGI. The V and J ends are trimmed by 2 bases and 1 base, leaving 8 bases between them. The chain couples TRBV6-5 to TRBJ1-4; the D segment could be TRBD1, given 6 matching bases. This clonotype was sampled from a human donor with acute COVID-19. The donor label of this sample is uncertain. Sequences were obtained from PBMCs or T cells enriched from blood (not recorded which). CDR3 protein: CASSYGRGTNEKLFF. The sequence in DNA is TGTGCCAGCAGTTACGGCAGGGGAACTAATGAAAAACTGTTTTTT.